This TCR beta chain is drawn from a study of early T cells in non-severe SARS-CoV-2 infection. Study at large: Unsorted whole blood bulk RNA was sequenced, with unpaired chains. Findings of the study overall: Anti-spike CD8 specificities were favored by VDJdb matching, whose results missed private and CD4 specificities.

There are many counts of this clonotype. Its antigen remains unknown. The V gene's germline CDR1 is MNHEY and CDR2 SMNVEV (reference sequence). V lost 5 bases and J 0 bases, leaving 16 bases between the germline ends. The CDR3 runs 16 residues. Unique molecular identifiers were affixed to single, distinct cDNA molecules. TCRdb independently ran MiXCR on the 5' RACE reads; one entry per CDR3 protein. The table has fewer than 30,000 distinct CDR3 sequences, about 4.6% seen once. The sample taken for sequencing was whole blood. The receptor's source is an adult who was a healthcare worker with PCR-confirmed SARS-CoV-2 infection or an uninfected control (not recorded which). The V call is TRBV27, the J call TRBJ1-1; possibly TRBD1 for D (6 bases). The CDR3 DNA is TGTGCCAGCAGTCATTTGAACAGGGCACTGAACACTGAAGCTTTCTTT. Encoded protein: CASSHLNRALNTEAFF.